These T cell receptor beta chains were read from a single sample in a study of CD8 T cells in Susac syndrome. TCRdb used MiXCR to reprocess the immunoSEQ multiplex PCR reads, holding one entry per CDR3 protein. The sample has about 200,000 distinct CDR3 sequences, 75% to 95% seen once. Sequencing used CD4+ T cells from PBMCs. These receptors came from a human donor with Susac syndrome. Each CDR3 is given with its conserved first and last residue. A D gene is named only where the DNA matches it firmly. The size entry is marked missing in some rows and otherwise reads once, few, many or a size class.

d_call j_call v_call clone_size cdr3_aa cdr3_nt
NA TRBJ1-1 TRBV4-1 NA CASSQDWGGPEAFF TGCGCCAGCAGCCAAGACTGGGGAGGGCCTGAAGCTTTCTTT
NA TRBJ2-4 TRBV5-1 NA CASREGGPGGIQYF TGCGCCAGCAGGGAGGGAGGACCCGGGGGCATTCAGTACTTC
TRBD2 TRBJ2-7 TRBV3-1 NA CASSLGVAGASYEQYF TGTGCCAGCAGCCTAGGGGTAGCGGGAGCCTCCTACGAGCAGTACTTC
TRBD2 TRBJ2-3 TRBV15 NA CATSRGPSGRATDTQYF TGTGCCACCAGCAGAGGCCCTAGCGGGAGGGCCACAGATACGCAGTATTTT
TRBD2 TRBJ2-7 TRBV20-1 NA CSAPTEGLAGQYF TGCAGTGCCCCAACAGAGGGGCTAGCGGGGCAGTACTTC
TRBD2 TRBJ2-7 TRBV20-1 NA CSAPGLAGTYEQYF TGCAGTGCGCCGGGACTAGCGGGCACCTACGAGCAGTACTTC
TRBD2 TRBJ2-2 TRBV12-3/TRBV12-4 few CASSFTGGRTGELFF TGTGCCAGCAGTTTTACGGGGGGAAGGACCGGGGAGCTGTTTTTT
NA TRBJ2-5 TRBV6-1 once CASSGGGGGQETQYF TGTGCCAGCAGTGGAGGGGGAGGGGGCCAAGAGACCCAGTACTTC
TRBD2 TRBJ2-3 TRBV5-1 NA CASHTSGGTDTQYF TGCGCCAGCCATACTAGCGGGGGCACAGATACGCAGTATTTT
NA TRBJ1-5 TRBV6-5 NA CASSPNSNQPQHF TGTGCCAGCAGCCCTAATAGCAATCAGCCCCAGCATTTT
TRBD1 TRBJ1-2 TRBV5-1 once CASSLTPLRDRAGYTF TGCGCCAGCAGCTTGACCCCCCTCCGGGACAGGGCTGGCTACACCTTC
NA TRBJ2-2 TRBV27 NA CASSLEVGQTGELFF TGTGCCAGCAGTTTAGAAGTTGGGCAGACCGGGGAGCTGTTTTTT
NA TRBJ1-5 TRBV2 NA CASSASPDQPQHF TGTGCCAGCAGCGCCAGTCCCGATCAGCCCCAGCATTTT
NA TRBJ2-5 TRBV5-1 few CASSLTGPQETQYF TGCGCCAGCAGCTTAACAGGGCCACAAGAGACCCAGTACTTC
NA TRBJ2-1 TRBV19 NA CASSIAGGRSYNEQFF TGTGCCAGTAGTATAGCAGGGGGGCGAAGCTACAATGAGCAGTTCTTC
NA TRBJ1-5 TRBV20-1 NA CSARGPINQPQHF TGCAGTGCTAGGGGACCTATCAATCAGCCCCAGCATTTT